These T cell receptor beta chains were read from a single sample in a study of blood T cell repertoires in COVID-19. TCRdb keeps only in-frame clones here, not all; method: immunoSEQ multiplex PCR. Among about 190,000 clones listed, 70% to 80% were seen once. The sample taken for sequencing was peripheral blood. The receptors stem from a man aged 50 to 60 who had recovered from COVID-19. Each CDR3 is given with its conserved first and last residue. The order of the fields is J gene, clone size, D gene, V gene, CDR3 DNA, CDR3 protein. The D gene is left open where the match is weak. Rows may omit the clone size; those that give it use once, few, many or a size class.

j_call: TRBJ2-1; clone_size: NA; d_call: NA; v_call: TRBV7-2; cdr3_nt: TGTGCCAGCAGCGTGGCCCTACTAGGCAGCAATGAGCAGTTCTTC; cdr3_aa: CASSVALLGSNEQFF
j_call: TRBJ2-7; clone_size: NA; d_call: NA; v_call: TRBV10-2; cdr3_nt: TGCGCCAGCAGTGAAGTCCCGAGAAGCGGATCGTACGAGCAGTACTTC; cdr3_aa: CASSEVPRSGSYEQYF
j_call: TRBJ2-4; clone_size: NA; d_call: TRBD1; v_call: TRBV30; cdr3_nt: TGTGCCTGGAACCCGACAGGGCTAGCCAAAAACATTCAGTACTTC; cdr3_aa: CAWNPTGLAKNIQYF
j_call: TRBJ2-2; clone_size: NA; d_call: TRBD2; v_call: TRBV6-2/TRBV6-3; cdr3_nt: TGTGCCAGCAGCCTGCTAGCGGGTCACACCGGGGAGCTGTTTTTT; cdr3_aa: CASSLLAGHTGELFF
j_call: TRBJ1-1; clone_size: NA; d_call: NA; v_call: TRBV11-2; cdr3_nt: TGTGCCAGCAGCTCCAACCGGCAGGCTGAATCTGGTTTCTTT; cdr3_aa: CASSSNRQAESGFF
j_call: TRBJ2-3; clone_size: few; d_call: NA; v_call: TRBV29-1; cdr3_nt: TGCAGCGTTGAAGACCCAGAGCTAGACAGCACAGATACGCAGTATTTT; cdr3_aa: CSVEDPELDSTDTQYF
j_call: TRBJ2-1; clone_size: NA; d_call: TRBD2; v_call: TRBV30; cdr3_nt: TGTGCCTGGAGTAGAGCGGGAGTCTACAATGAGCAGTTCTTC; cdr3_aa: CAWSRAGVYNEQFF
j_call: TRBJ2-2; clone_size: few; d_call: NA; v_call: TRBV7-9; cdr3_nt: TGTGCCAGCAGGACAGAATACACCGGGGAGCTGTTTTTT; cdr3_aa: CASRTEYTGELFF
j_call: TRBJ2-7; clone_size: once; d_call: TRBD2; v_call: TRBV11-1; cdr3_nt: TGTGCCAGCAGCTTTGCTGTTCTAGCGGGAGACGAGCAGTACTTC; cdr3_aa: CASSFAVLAGDEQYF
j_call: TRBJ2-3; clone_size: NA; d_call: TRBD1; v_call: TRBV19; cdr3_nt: TGTGCCAGTAGTAACAGGGGTGGCACAGATACGCAGTATTTT; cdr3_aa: CASSNRGGTDTQYF
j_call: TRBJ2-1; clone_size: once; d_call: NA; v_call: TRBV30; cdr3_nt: TGTGCCTGGAAACTGAAAAAAACAGAAGGTGAGCAGTTCTTC; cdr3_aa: CAWKLKKTEGEQFF
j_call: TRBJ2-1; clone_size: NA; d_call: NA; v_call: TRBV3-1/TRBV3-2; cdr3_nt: TGTGCCAGCAGCCGGAGGGATGAGCAGTTCTTC; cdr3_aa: CASSRRDEQFF
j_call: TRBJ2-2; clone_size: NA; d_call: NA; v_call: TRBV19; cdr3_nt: TGTGCCAGTAGTGGCCTCCCAAGACACACACACGTCCGGGAGCTGTTTTTT; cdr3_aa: CASSGLPRHTHVRELFF
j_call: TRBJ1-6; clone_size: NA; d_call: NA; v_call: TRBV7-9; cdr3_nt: TGTGCCAGCAGCTTAGGTGACTCCTCGCCCCTCCACTTT; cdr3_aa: CASSLGDSSPLHF
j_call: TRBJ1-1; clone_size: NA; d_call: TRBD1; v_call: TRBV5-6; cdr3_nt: TGTGCCAGCAGCTTGACAGGGGCCGGGAACACTGAAGCTTTCTTT; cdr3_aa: CASSLTGAGNTEAFF
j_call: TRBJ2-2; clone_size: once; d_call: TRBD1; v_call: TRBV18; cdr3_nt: TGTGCCAGCTCACCACGGACAGGGGACAACACCGGGGAGCTGTTTTTT; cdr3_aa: CASSPRTGDNTGELFF
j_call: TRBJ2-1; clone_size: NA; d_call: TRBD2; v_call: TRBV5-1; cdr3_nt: TGCGCCAGCAGCTTGACTAGCGGGAGGAGGCACAATGAGCAGTTCTTC; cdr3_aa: CASSLTSGRRHNEQFF
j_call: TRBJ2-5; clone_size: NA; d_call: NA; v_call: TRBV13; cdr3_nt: TGTGCCAGCACTTTAAGGGGGAAAGAGACCCAGTACTTC; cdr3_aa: CASTLRGKETQYF
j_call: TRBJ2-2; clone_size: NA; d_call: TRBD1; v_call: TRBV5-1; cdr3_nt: TGCGCCAGCAGCTTGGCTAGGCAGGGGGCCTCCGGGGAGCTGTTTTTT; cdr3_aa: CASSLARQGASGELFF
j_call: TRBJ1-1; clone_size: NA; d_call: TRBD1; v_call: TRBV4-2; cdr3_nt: TGTGCCAGCAGCCAAAAGGACAGGGGAAGACCTGAAGCTTTCTTT; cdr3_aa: CASSQKDRGRPEAFF
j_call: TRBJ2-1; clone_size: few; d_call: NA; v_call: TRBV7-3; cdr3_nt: TGTGCCAGCAGCTTATCCCGTGTCAATGAGCAGTTCTTC; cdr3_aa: CASSLSRVNEQFF
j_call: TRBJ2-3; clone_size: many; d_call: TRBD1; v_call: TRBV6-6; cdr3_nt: TGTGCCAGCAGGGACCAGGGGGCAGTCCCAGATACGCAGTATTTT; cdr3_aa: CASRDQGAVPDTQYF
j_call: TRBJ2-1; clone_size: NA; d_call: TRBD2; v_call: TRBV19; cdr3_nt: TGTGCCAGTAGTATCTCAGGGCTAGCGGGCCTTTACAATGAGCAGTTCTTC; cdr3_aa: CASSISGLAGLYNEQFF